The 6 T cell receptor beta chains below come from one sample, sequenced in a study of graft-versus-host responses after intestinal transplantation. Both intraepithelial and lamina propria lymphocytes were released by processing graft tissue. Assay used: immunoSEQ multiplex PCR; TCRdb lists only in-frame clones, some missing. The sample yields more than 12,000 clones, approximately 61% seen once. Here the sequenced sample was ileum tissue, taken around 94 weeks after intestinal transplantation. Receptors originate from a human patient who received an intestinal transplant, so some T cells may come from the graft donor.

V and J are TRBV5-1 and TRBJ2-1; 8 bases match TRBD2. Trimming removed 4 bases from V and 2 bases from J; junction bases left unmatched: 2. The CDR3 contains 14 residues. Germline-derived CDR1 and CDR2 are SGHRS and YFSETQ. The CDR3 loop is CASSGLAAYNEQFF. DNA of the CDR3: TGCGCCAGCAGCGGACTAGCAGCCTACAATGAGCAGTTCTTC.

The chain couples TRBV19 to TRBJ1-2, with D uncertain. Trimming left V 4 bases short and J 4 bases short, with 16 bases between. The CDR3 runs to 15 residues. Germline V CDR1 and CDR2: LNHDA, SQIVND (reference sequence). In DNA, the CDR3 is TGTGCCAGTAGTACCAACTCGGTTTCGGGCTATGGCTACACCTTC. This encodes CASSTNSVSGYGYTF.

The V call is TRBV5-8, the J call TRBJ2-7, with 12 bases aligning to TRBD1. V trimming: 6 bases; J trimming: 7 bases; junction bases outside the gene matches: 8. This CDR3 has 14 amino acids. The germline V gene has CDR1 SGHTS and CDR2 YDEGEE. This CDR3 reads CASTPGQGAPEQYF. The CDR3 coding sequence is TGTGCCAGCACCCCGGGACAGGGGGCGCCAGAGCAGTACTTC.

This clone was found once. The chain carries TRBV5-1 and TRBJ2-7, with D unclear. Germline V CDR1 and CDR2: SGHRS, YFSETQ. This CDR3 region has 17 residues. Trimming left V 1 base short and J 2 bases short, with 19 bases between. Here the CDR3 reads CASSLNRLSTFAYEQYF. CDR3 coding DNA: TGCGCCAGCAGCTTGAATCGCCTCAGTACCTTCGCCTACGAGCAGTACTTC.

J is TRBJ1-3 and V is TRBV6-5; unclear D gene. Trimming left V 6 bases short and J 4 bases short, with 16 bases between. CDR1 MNHEY and CDR2 SVGAGI come from the germline V gene. The CDR3 runs 15 residues. The CDR3 bases are TGTGCCAGCAGCTCCCAGCGCTCCGAGGGAAACACCATATATTTT. Its translation is CASSSQRSEGNTIYF.

The chain joins TRBV2 to TRBJ2-5; possible D gene TRBD1, 5 bases. The CDR3 is 14 residues long. Germline assignment: CDR1 SNHLY and CDR2 FYNNEI. V lost 5 bases and J 11 bases, leaving 21 bases between the germline ends. The CDR3 here is CASSQGLTVNLQYF. DNA for the CDR3: TGTGCCAGCAGTCAAGGATTGACAGTAAACCTACAGTACTTC.